This TCR beta chain was recorded in a study of breast tumors, draining lymph nodes, adjacent tissues. Study findings and constraints: That most tumor T cells come from lymph nodes remained unproven. Tumor TCR diversity was below lymph nodes but above nontumor tissue. Tumor and nontumor repertoires were significantly more similar in luminal-like than in basal-like breast cancer.

Samples came from axillary lymph nodes draining the breast cancer. TCRdb processed the multiplex PCR reads anew with MiXCR; each CDR3 protein has one entry. The table lists around 140,000 distinct CDR3 sequences, approximately 20% of them singletons, with approximately 2.7% in the top ten. With respect to this clonotype: As yet, its antigen is unknown. A much larger clone lies one base from this, so it may be a read error.

Trimming pared 0 bases from V and 6 bases from J, leaving 12 bases between. CDR3 length equals 14 residues. Germline loops: CDR1 SGHKS, CDR2 YYEKEE (reference sequence). The clonotype comes from a female donor with breast cancer. Some clones in this sample may be carry-over from other donors' samples. The chain joins TRBV5-5 to TRBJ1-2; TRBD1 is a possible D gene (5 bases). The sequenced sample consisted of axillary lymph node tissue. CDR3 sequence: CASSLEQGVNGYTF. The DNA of the CDR3 is TGTGCCAGCAGCTTGGAGCAAGGGGTTAATGGCTACACCTTC.